A single sample is the source of the 21 T cell receptor beta chains below, sequenced in a study of cytomegalovirus exposure and HLA in healthy donors. The PCR made use of 60 Vbeta and 13 Jbeta primers. Produced via immunoSEQ multiplex PCR; TCRdb's table is partial and in-frame only. Of approximately 180,000 clones detected, under 85% appear once; the ten largest clones hold more than 4%. Sequencing was carried out using PBMCs. These receptors were obtained from a man in his late teens or twenties in good health and CMV-seronegative.

The chain couples TRBV13 to TRBJ2-1, with 8 bases fitting TRBD2. The CDR3 sequence is 16 residues long. CDR1 is PRHDT and CDR2 is FYEKMQ in the germline V gene (reference sequence). V lost 4 bases, J lost 0 bases, and 5 bases stayed unmatched. The CDR3 sequence: CASSSQSGSSYNEQFF. The CDR3 nucleotides read TGTGCCAGCAGCTCACAAAGCGGGAGCTCCTACAATGAGCAGTTCTTC.

The chain is built from TRBV18 and TRBJ2-7, with a weak D call TRBD2 (6 bases). The CDR3 is made up of 13 amino acids. V was pared by 4 bases and J by 3 bases, with 10 bases between. CDR1 KGHSH and CDR2 LQKENI come from the germline V gene. The CDR3 region has the DNA TGTGCCAGCTCACAAGAGGAGGGCTACGAGCAGTACTTC. Translation: CASSQEEGYEQYF. The full variable domain, its missing parts supplied by reference TRBV18 and TRBJ2-7, is NAGVMQNPRHLVRRRGQEARLRCSPMKGHSHVYWYRQLPEEGLKFMVYLQKENIIDESGMPKERFSAEFPKEGPSILRIQQVVRGDSAAYFCASSQEEGYEQYFGPGTRLTVT.

The J gene is TRBJ2-1, the V gene TRBV7-9, with 13 bases lining up with TRBD2. This CDR3 is built from 17 residues. CDR1 SEHNR and CDR2 FQNEAQ come from the germline V gene (reference sequence). J gave up 4 bases and V 5 bases, and 8 bases lay outside the gene matches. The CDR3 here is CASSRTPTSGRYNEQFF. CDR3 nucleotide sequence: TGTGCCAGCAGCCGAACCCCGACTAGCGGGAGGTACAATGAGCAGTTCTTC.

This clone is deemed medium-sized. The chain combines TRBV6-5 with TRBJ2-7; weak D call: TRBD1 (6 bases). The CDR3 sequence is 12 residues long. Germline V CDR1 and CDR2: MNHEY, SVGAGI. Trimming removed 9 bases from V and 5 bases from J, with 14 bases in between. Here the CDR3 reads CARRNRADEQYF. The CDR3 DNA reads as TGTGCCAGACGAAACAGGGCGGACGAGCAGTACTTC.

A single count supports this clone. This chain uses TRBV18 with TRBJ1-4; possible D gene TRBD1, 5 bases. CDR1 is KGHSH, CDR2 LQKENI, per germline. The CDR3 extends over 15 amino acids. The V and J ends lost 4 bases and 3 bases respectively, with 12 bases between them. CDR3 amino acids: CASSLAKGPNEKLFF. CDR3 in DNA: TGTGCCAGCTCACTCGCGAAGGGGCCTAATGAAAAACTGTTTTTT.

V usage is TRBV5-5 and J usage is TRBJ2-1, with 13 bases identical to TRBD2. With 7 bases clipped from V and 4 bases from J, the junction kept 17 bases outside the gene matches. This CDR3 comprises 19 residues. From germline, CDR1 is SGHKS and CDR2 YYEKEE (reference sequence). Here the CDR3 reads CASGRTDPTSGRTYNEQFF. Here the CDR3 DNA reads TGTGCCAGCGGGAGAACGGACCCGACTAGCGGGAGGACATACAATGAGCAGTTCTTC. The variable domain in full, with the rest retrieved from reference TRBV5-5 and TRBJ2-1, is DAGVTQSPTHLIKTRGQQVTLRCSPISGHKSVSWYQQVLGQGPQFIFQYYEKEERGRGNFPDRFSARQFPNYSSELNVNALLLGDSALYLCASGRTDPTSGRTYNEQFFGPGTRLTVL.

The gene calls are TRBV6-4 and TRBJ2-1, with 10 bases fitting TRBD2. With V trimmed by 1 base and J by 9 bases, 6 bases remained unmatched. This CDR3 comprises 15 residues. The V gene's germline CDR1 is MRHNA and CDR2 SNTAGT. CDR3 bases: TGTGCCAGCAGTGACTTTCTAGCGGGAGTAACTGAGCAGTTCTTC. This codes for CASSDFLAGVTEQFF.

Here the CDR3 DNA reads TGTGCCAGCAGCTCCACAGGGGTCCCCGTCCACCTCTACGAGCAGTACTTC. Encoded protein: CASSSTGVPVHLYEQYF. This chain uses TRBV5-6 with TRBJ2-7; 7 nucleotides line up with TRBD1. This CDR3 has 17 residues. Germline assignment: CDR1 SGHDT and CDR2 YYEEEE. V lost 3 bases and J lost 3; bases outside the gene matches: 15.

The chain joins TRBV18 to TRBJ2-7; D unresolved. V gave up 5 bases and J gave up 3 bases, with 8 bases separating them. Per germline, CDR1 KGHSH and CDR2 LQKENI. The CDR3 is 12 residues long. The chain's CDR3 is CASSEVVYEQYF. CDR3 DNA: TGTGCCAGCTCAGAGGTCGTCTACGAGCAGTACTTC.

The table lists this clone with a count of one. The chain recombines TRBV5-1 with TRBJ1-4, with 7 bases that match TRBD1. This CDR3 is built from 15 residues. Losses at the gene ends were 0 bases for V and 3 bases for J; bases not matched to a gene: 2. The V gene's germline CDR1 is SGHRS and CDR2 YFSETQ. CDR3 in amino acids: CASSLVGTANEKLFF. The CDR3, as DNA: TGCGCCAGCAGCTTGGTCGGGACAGCTAATGAAAAACTGTTTTTT.

The CDR3: CASSSQGADYGYTF. The CDR3 DNA sequence: TGTGCCAGCAGTTCCCAGGGGGCGGACTATGGCTACACCTTC. V is TRBV28 and J is TRBJ1-2; 8 bases agree with TRBD1. This CDR3 has 14 residues. Germline loops: CDR1 MDHEN, CDR2 SYDVKM. V was clipped by 4 bases and J by 3 bases; unmatched bases: 4.

The rearrangement joins TRBV27 to TRBJ1-5, with 9 bases that match TRBD1. Trimming took 6 bases from V and 4 from J; bases not matched to a gene: 7. The CDR3 covers 15 residues. CDR1 is MNHEY, CDR2 SMNVEV, per germline (reference sequence). The CDR3 here is CASSSRTGVNQPQHF. In DNA form, the CDR3 reads TGTGCCAGCAGCTCACGGACAGGGGTAAATCAGCCCCAGCATTTT.

V usage is TRBV27 and J usage is TRBJ2-1; 11 bases line up with TRBD2. Per germline, CDR1 MNHEY and CDR2 SMNVEV (reference sequence). The J segment lost 7 bases and the V segment lost 8 bases, leaving 4 bases of the junction unmatched. This CDR3 is built from 13 residues. The CDR3 is CASQLAGENEQFF. The CDR3 bases are TGTGCCAGCCAACTAGCGGGGGAAAATGAGCAGTTCTTC.

Concerning this clone itself: Other DNA sequences within the sample encode an identical CDR3. The rearrangement uses TRBV5-1 and TRBJ1-2; D perhaps matches TRBD1 (6 bases). Germline CDR1 and CDR2: SGHRS and YFSETQ. V lost 0 bases and J 4 bases, leaving 10 bases between the germline ends. The CDR3 totals 14 residues. The CDR3 DNA is TGCGCCAGCAGCTTGGCCCAGGGGAGCTATGGCTACACCTTC. It codes for CASSLAQGSYGYTF.

As for this clone: The germline gene is not matched at one end of the junction; a read error may be the cause. The V call is TRBV7-9, the J call TRBJ2-3; D uncertain. Germline V gene lookup returns CDR1 SEHNR and CDR2 FQNEAQ (reference sequence). The CDR3 consists of 12 residues. CDR3 sequence: CSSSFTTAAFRF. The CDR3 bases are TGTTCCAGCAGCTTTACGACTGCAGCATTTCGTTTT.

This chain links TRBV27 with TRBJ2-7; 7 bases line up with TRBD1. CDR1 and CDR2 (germline): MNHEY, SMNVEV (reference sequence). The CDR3 has 17 amino acids. J gave up 0 bases and V 1 base, and 9 bases lay outside the gene matches. The DNA for the CDR3 is TGTGCCAGCAGTTTATACTCCCCGGGACAGTACTCCTACGAGCAGTACTTC. Its translation is CASSLYSPGQYSYEQYF.

This clone was seen only a few times. The chain joins TRBV4-1 to TRBJ1-6, with no clear D. This CDR3 has 14 residues. Trimming left V 1 base short and J 9 bases short, with 10 bases between. Germline assignment: CDR1 MGHRA and CDR2 YSYEKL. The CDR3 nucleotides are TGCGCCAGCAGCCAAGTGAGTCGAGGTTCACCCCTCCACTTT. Its translation: CASSQVSRGSPLHF.

V and J are TRBV27 and TRBJ2-5; TRBD2 matches at 13 bases. V dropped 8 bases and J dropped 4; count of bases not matched to a gene: 7. CDR3 size: 15 residues. Germline CDR1 and CDR2: MNHEY and SMNVEV (reference sequence). As DNA, the CDR3 is TGTGCCAGCCGAAATCGACTAGCGGGAGGAGAGACCCAGTACTTC. Encoded protein: CASRNRLAGGETQYF.

The chain recombines TRBV9 with TRBJ2-7; 10 bases fit TRBD2. The germline V gene has CDR1 SGDLS and CDR2 YYNGEE. The junction had 2 bases not matched to a gene; V was cut back by 3 bases and J by 2 bases. The CDR3 sequence is 14 residues long. The CDR3 protein is CASSAGLATYEQYF. As DNA, the CDR3 is TGTGCCAGCAGCGCGGGACTAGCGACCTACGAGCAGTACTTC.

V usage is TRBV4-1 and J usage is TRBJ2-3, with unresolved D. The V gene's germline CDR1 is MGHRA and CDR2 YSYEKL. The V end was cut by 1 base, the J end by 2 bases, with 10 bases between. The CDR3 loop spans 15 amino acids. In nucleotides, the CDR3 is TGCGCCAGCAGCCAAGTCTTTGCGGACACAGATACGCAGTATTTT. Translating gives CASSQVFADTDTQYF.

The chain uses TRBV14 and TRBJ2-5, with 10 nucleotides matching TRBD2. The CDR3 extends over 16 amino acids. The V segment lost 5 bases and the J segment 2 bases; nucleotides outside the gene matches: 8. Germline V gene sequence: CDR1 SGHDN, CDR2 FVKESK. CDR3 DNA: TGTGCCAGCAGCGAGCCGGGACTAGCGTCACAAGAGACCCAGTACTTC. Translating gives CASSEPGLASQETQYF.